The 2 T cell receptor beta chains reported below all come from one sample, sequenced in a study of T cells in women clearing cervical HPV infection. Method: immunoSEQ multiplex PCR; TCRdb's copy keeps in-frame clones and lacks some. Its listing shows approximately 39,000 clones. Sequenced input: blood buffy coat. These receptors originate from a woman between 18 and 69 years old with a cervical HPV16 infection that either progressed to CIN3+ or cleared (not recorded which).

As to this clone: The read falls 3 residues short of the CDR3 end, and the missing part is taken from the germline J gene. The genes are TRBV7-8 and TRBJ1-6, with TRBD1 matching over 8 bases. Germline V gives CDR1 SGHVS, CDR2 FQNEAQ. With 4 bases clipped from V and 3 bases from J, the junction kept 5 bases outside the gene matches. This CDR3 contains 16 residues. The CDR3 sequence is CASSSGTGDYNSPLHF. Partial CDR3 DNA: TGTGCCAGCAGCTCGGGGACAGGAGACTATAATTCACCC.

In regard to this clone: The read halts 3 residues ahead of the CDR3 end, with the missing end drawn from the germline J gene. V is TRBV12-3 or TRBV12-4 and J is TRBJ2-5; D is undetermined. The CDR3 has 11 amino acids. V was pared by 6 bases and J by 3 bases, with 5 bases between. The chain's CDR3 is CASRLKETQYF. Partial CDR3 DNA: TGTGCCAGCAGACTGAAAGAGACC.